Below, 32 T cell receptor beta chains from the same sample are listed, as sequenced in a study of blood T cells in healthy people across ages. Primers used in a second PCR of roughly 6 to 11 cycles were a sample-barcoded 5' primer and a J-beta primer mix. TCRdb passed the 5' RACE reads through MiXCR, listing each CDR3 protein once. The sample records approximately 850,000 distinct CDR3 sequences, 40% to 50% being singletons. The sample was blood. These receptors were obtained from a man aged 55 to 70 in good health.

Comments on this clonotype: Compared with germline, one end of the junction differs, possibly owing to a read error. This chain's CDR3 is CASSPPRVAGPGNVQYF. In nucleotides, the CDR3 is TGTGCCAGCTCACCACCCAGAGTAGCGGGGCCAGGAAACGTTCAGTACTTC. The rearrangement joins TRBV18 to TRBJ2-4; TRBD2 agrees at 8 bases. Per germline, CDR1 KGHSH and CDR2 LQKENI. This CDR3 comprises 17 residues. The entire variable domain, with the rest obtained from reference TRBV18 and TRBJ2-4, is as follows: NAGVMQNPRHLVRRRGQEARLRCSPMKGHSHVYWYRQLPEEGLKFMVYLQKENIIDESGMPKERFSAEFPKEGPSILRIQQVVRGDSAAYFCASSPPRVAGPGNVQYFGAGTRLSVL.

This chain uses TRBV9 with TRBJ2-5, with D possibly being TRBD1 (6 bases). With 0 bases removed from V and 5 bases from J, the gap between germline ends came to 17 bases. There are 16 residues in the CDR3. The germline CDR1 and CDR2 sequences are SGDLS and YYNGEE. In nucleotides, the CDR3 is TGTGCCAGCAGCGTAGGTCGGGACACCCTTGGGGAGACCCAGTACTTC. Translated: CASSVGRDTLGETQYF.

The table lists this clonotype with a few counts. The chain joins TRBV2 to TRBJ2-5; D is possibly TRBD2 (6 bases). Germline V CDR1 and CDR2: SNHLY, FYNNEI. There are 14 residues in the CDR3. V gave up 7 bases and J gave up 2 bases, with 14 bases separating them. The CDR3, as DNA: TGTGCCAGCAAAATACGGGGGACTCAAGAGACCCAGTACTTC. Residues: CASKIRGTQETQYF.

The sample holds one count of this clonotype. V gene TRBV6-1 combines with J gene TRBJ2-3; 7 bases line up with TRBD2. The CDR3 runs 15 residues. After removal of 3 bases from V and 0 bases from J, the junction contained 3 bases not matched to a gene. Germline values: CDR1 MNHNS, CDR2 SASEGT. The CDR3 loop reads CASSDWGGSTDTQYF. As DNA, the CDR3 is TGTGCCAGCAGTGACTGGGGGGGGAGCACAGATACGCAGTATTTT.

The V call is TRBV27, the J call TRBJ2-7; 9 nucleotides align to TRBD1. The ends lost 6 bases at V and 6 bases at J; junction bases unmatched: 9. Germline V gene lookup returns CDR1 MNHEY and CDR2 SMNVEV (reference sequence). The CDR3 has 14 amino acids. CDR3 DNA: TGTGCCAGCAGGGGACAGGGTTCTTATGGCGAGCAGTACTTC. It encodes CASRGQGSYGEQYF.

The chain is built from TRBV7-2 and TRBJ2-7, with 9 nucleotides matching TRBD2. The V gene's germline CDR1 is SGHTA and CDR2 FQGNSA. The V gene end was trimmed by 6 bases and the J gene end by 1 base; junction bases not matched to a gene: 7. The CDR3 length is 15 residues. This CDR3 is CASSFASGASYEQYF. DNA of the CDR3: TGTGCCAGCAGTTTTGCTAGCGGGGCATCCTACGAGCAGTACTTC.

This clonotype was detected a few times. The chain has TRBV7-6 and TRBJ2-7, with TRBD1 matching 7 bases. CDR3 size: 13 residues. The V and J ends lost 4 bases and 4 bases, in that order; junction bases with no gene match: 4. Germline CDR1 and CDR2: SGHVS and FNYEAQ. The CDR3 protein is CASSSTGAYEQYF. The CDR3 nucleotides are TGTGCCAGCAGCTCCACAGGGGCGTACGAGCAGTACTTC.

The J gene is TRBJ1-5, the V gene TRBV12-3 or TRBV12-4, with D hard to call. This CDR3 region has 13 residues. Trimming removed 1 base from V and 6 bases from J, with 7 bases in between. The CDR3 reads CASSLGEVQPQHF. Written as DNA, the CDR3 is TGTGCCAGCAGTTTAGGGGAGGTTCAGCCCCAGCATTTT.

The chain uses TRBV7-2 and TRBJ2-1; no reliable D call. CDR1 SGHTA and CDR2 FQGNSA come from the germline V gene. Trimming pared 4 bases from V and 7 bases from J, leaving 14 bases between. The CDR3 extends over 14 amino acids. The DNA for the CDR3 is TGTGCCAGCAGCTCCGTGACCCCCTCTAATGAGCAGTTCTTC. This sequence encodes CASSSVTPSNEQFF.

This clonotype was observed a handful of times. The chain recombines TRBV29-1 with TRBJ2-3; 7 bases line up with TRBD1. The CDR3 is 16 amino acids. With 0 bases clipped from V and 5 bases from J, the junction kept 11 bases outside the gene matches. Germline CDR1 reads SQVTM; CDR2 reads ANQGSEA. The CDR3 here is CSVEDPGRGHRDTQYF. The CDR3 DNA reads as TGCAGCGTTGAAGACCCCGGAAGGGGGCATAGAGATACGCAGTATTTT.

The V call is TRBV9, the J call TRBJ1-4; possibly TRBD1 for D (6 bases). Per germline, CDR1 SGDLS and CDR2 YYNGEE. The V and J ends lost 3 bases and 5 bases respectively, with 14 bases between them. The CDR3 extends over 15 amino acids. Here the CDR3 DNA reads TGTGCCAGCAGCGCAACAGGGACGGGGAATGAAAAACTGTTTTTT. This sequence encodes CASSATGTGNEKLFF.

Here the CDR3 reads CASSLAAGLQTQYF. The CDR3 DNA reads TGTGCCAGCAGCTTAGCGGCTGGGTTGCAGACCCAGTACTTC. The chain has TRBV7-2 and TRBJ2-5; the D is unclear. Germline loops: CDR1 SGHTA, CDR2 FQGNSA. This CDR3 is built from 14 residues. V lost 0 bases, J lost 6 bases, and 11 bases lay in between.

Concerning this clonotype: One base away lies a much larger clone, so this may be a sequencing read error. The chain uses TRBV7-2 and TRBJ2-7; 8 positions agree with TRBD1. CDR1 is SGHTA and CDR2 is FQGNSA in the germline V gene. CDR3 length: 16 residues. In DNA form, the CDR3 reads TGTGTCAGCAGCTTAGACTCCGGGACAGGATCCTACGAGCAGTACTTC. It is translated as CVSSLDSGTGSYEQYF.

The V call is TRBV5-1, the J call TRBJ1-2; D perhaps matches TRBD1 (5 bases). Looked up from germline, CDR1 is SGHRS and CDR2 is YFSETQ. This CDR3 has 16 amino acids. Trimming cost V 4 bases and J 8 bases, with 24 bases left between them. CDR3 sequence: CASSLNTAGLTVGYTF. The CDR3 coding sequence is TGCGCCAGCAGCCTAAATACCGCGGGGCTCACCGTGGGCTACACCTTC.

Of note for this clonotype: One base away lies a much larger clone, so this may be a sequencing read error. The chain carries TRBV5-1 and TRBJ1-2; no clear D gene. The germline CDR1 and CDR2 sequences are SGHRS and YFSETQ. V lost 0 bases and J 1 base, leaving 10 bases between the germline ends. The CDR3 runs to 15 residues. CDR3 DNA: TGCGCCAGCAGCTTGGATCCGGGTAATAACTATGGCTACACCTTC. Its translation: CASSLDPGNNYGYTF. The full variable domain, rest sourced from reference TRBV5-1 and TRBJ1-2, is KAGVTQTPRYLIKTRGQQVTLSCSPISGHRSVSWYQQTPGQGLQFLFEYFSETQRNKGNFPGRFSGRQFSNSRSEMNVSTLELGDSALYLCASSLDPGNNYGYTFGSGTRLTVV.

This rearrangement joins TRBV18 to TRBJ2-7; TRBD2 might be the D (5 bases). Germline V lookup: CDR1 KGHSH, CDR2 LQKENI. Deletions cut 2 bases from V and 7 bases from J, with 15 bases between. The CDR3 length is 14 residues. The CDR3 DNA follows: TGTGCCAGCTCACCAGGTGGAGGCATCCTTGAGCAGTACTTC. Protein product: CASSPGGGILEQYF.

V gene TRBV6-2 or TRBV6-3 combines with J gene TRBJ1-5, with D perhaps TRBD1 (6 bases). V shed 2 bases and J shed 2 bases, with 22 bases lying between them. Germline V gene sequence: CDR1 MNHEY, CDR2 SVGEGT. The CDR3 runs 19 residues. CDR3 nucleotides: TGTGCCAGCAGTTACCTCCCTGACCGACAGGTCGGCGGCAATCAGCCCCAGCATTTT. Translating gives CASSYLPDRQVGGNQPQHF.

The chain links TRBV18 to TRBJ2-7; 9 positions agree with TRBD1. Germline V CDR1 and CDR2: KGHSH, LQKENI. CDR3 length: 14 amino acids. With 6 bases clipped from V and 4 bases from J, the junction kept 7 bases outside the gene matches. The CDR3 loop is CASSQQGAVYEQYF. Here the CDR3 DNA reads TGTGCCAGCTCCCAACAGGGGGCTGTTTACGAGCAGTACTTC.

The chain links TRBV5-1 to TRBJ1-6; 7 nucleotides align to TRBD1. This CDR3 contains 14 residues. Trimming cost V 7 bases and J 6 bases; bases outside gene matches: 7. Germline assignment: CDR1 SGHRS and CDR2 YFSETQ. The CDR3 region has the DNA TGCGCCAGCGGTAAAGGGGGCGGTAATTCACCCCTCCACTTT. Encoded protein: CASGKGGGNSPLHF.

J is TRBJ1-2 and V is TRBV6-5; TRBD1 is a possible D gene (6 bases). Germline CDR1 is MNHEY and CDR2 is SVGAGI. Trimming pared 6 bases from V and 6 bases from J, leaving 14 bases between. This CDR3 has 13 residues. CDR3 sequence: CASSLTGCNGYTF. For the CDR3, the DNA is TGTGCCAGCAGCCTGACAGGATGCAATGGCTACACCTTC.

The V and J genes are TRBV4-3 and TRBJ2-5; 11 nucleotides agree with TRBD1. The CDR3 consists of 16 residues. After removal of 4 bases from V and 3 bases from J, the junction contained 7 bases not matched to a gene. Germline values: CDR1 LGHNA, CDR2 YSLEER. In DNA, the CDR3 is TGCGCCAGCAGCCCAATCCCGGGACAGGGGGAAGAGACCCAGTACTTC. It encodes CASSPIPGQGEETQYF.

The rearrangement links TRBV12-3 or TRBV12-4 to TRBJ2-7; D tentatively fits TRBD1 or TRBD2 (6 bases each). This CDR3 has 14 amino acids. The V end was cut by 2 bases, the J end by 3 bases, with 11 bases between. Here the CDR3 DNA reads TGTGCCAGCAGTTTATGGGGGGCGGACTACGAGCAGTACTTC. As protein: CASSLWGADYEQYF.

J is TRBJ2-6 and V is TRBV27, with 8 bases identical to TRBD1. The CDR3 runs to 16 residues. V gave up 6 bases and J gave up 3 bases; unmatched junction bases: 7. CDR1 is MNHEY, CDR2 SMNVEV, per germline (reference sequence). DNA for the CDR3: TGTGCCAGCAGATCAGGGGGCGCGGGTGGGGCCAACGTCCTGACTTTC. Translation gives CASRSGGAGGANVLTF.

The chain couples TRBV24-1 to TRBJ2-5; TRBD2 might be the D (5 bases). The CDR3 totals 14 residues. Germline values: CDR1 KGHDR, CDR2 SFDVKD. The V end was cut by 4 bases, the J end by 5 bases, with 13 bases between. In DNA form, the CDR3 reads TGTGCCACCAGTGACCCCGCCCGAGGGGAGACCCAGTACTTC. It is translated as CATSDPARGETQYF.

The rearrangement links TRBV7-2 to TRBJ1-4; D is uncertain. Trimming took 2 bases from V and 4 from J, leaving 14 bases between them. Germline loops: CDR1 SGHTA, CDR2 FQGNSA. CDR3 size: 16 residues. For the CDR3, the DNA is TGTGCCAGCAGCTTAACGAGTGTCGGATATAATGAAAAACTGTTTTTT. Translation gives CASSLTSVGYNEKLFF.

The chain joins TRBV10-3 to TRBJ2-1, with D unclear. The CDR3 length is 12 residues. Trimming pared 6 bases from V and 3 bases from J, leaving 6 bases between. CDR1 and CDR2 from the germline V gene are ENHRY and SYGVKD. The CDR3 DNA reads as TGTGCCATCAGGGAGAACTACAATGAGCAGTTCTTC. Encoded protein: CAIRENYNEQFF.

This clonotype was found a few times. The rearrangement joins TRBV28 to TRBJ1-6, with 7 positions matching TRBD1. V gave up 7 bases and J gave up 7 bases; unmatched junction bases: 7. The CDR3 contains 14 residues. CDR1 MDHEN and CDR2 SYDVKM come from the germline V gene. In DNA, the CDR3 is TGTGCCAGCATCGGGGACAGAGACAATTCACCCCTCCACTTT. It codes for CASIGDRDNSPLHF.

This clonotype was seen more than once but under ten times. The V and J genes are TRBV12-3 or TRBV12-4 and TRBJ2-1, with unresolved D. The closer fit of TRBJ2-7 to the DNA end suggests the J call may be wrong. This CDR3 has 14 amino acids. As DNA, the CDR3 is TGTGCCAGCAGTTTAGTTAGCTCCTACAATGAGCAGTACTTC. Protein sequence: CASSLVSSYNEQYF.

This clonotype was seen a handful of times. The genes are TRBV20-1 and TRBJ2-5; D is perhaps TRBD1 or TRBD2 (6 bases each). Germline lookup yields CDR1 DFQATT and CDR2 SNEGSKA (reference sequence). The CDR3 totals 13 residues. The V and J ends lost 6 bases and 2 bases respectively, with 13 bases between them. CDR3 loop: CSAPKGGQETQYF. As DNA, the CDR3 is TGCAGTGCCCCAAAGGGGGGTCAAGAGACCCAGTACTTC.

The chain uses TRBV21-1 and TRBJ2-6; the table's D call of TRBD1 was not tested on the DNA. TRBV21-1 corresponds to a pseudogene. The CDR3 is made up of 19 amino acids. The CDR3, as DNA: TGTGCCAGCAGCCCCCGAGAGGGACAGATCTGTTCTGGGGCCAACGTCCCGACTTTC. Residues: CASSPREGQICSGANVPTF.

This chain joins TRBV19 and TRBJ2-1; D is unclear. V was pared by 5 bases and J by 9 bases, with 20 bases between. The CDR3 sequence is 15 residues long. Per the germline V gene, CDR1 is LNHDA and CDR2 is SQIVND (reference sequence). The CDR3 spells CASSPRNSLLGEQFF. The CDR3 coding sequence is TGTGCCAGTAGTCCCCGAAACTCCCTTTTGGGTGAGCAGTTCTTC. Looking up the rest from reference TRBV19 and TRBJ2-1 gives the full variable domain: DGGITQSPKYLFRKEGQNVTLSCEQNLNHDAMYWYRQDPGQGLRLIYYSQIVNDFQKGDIAEGYSVSREKKESFPLTVTSAQKNPTAFYLCASSPRNSLLGEQFFGPGTRLTVL.

In this sample, this clonotype turned up a few times. V is TRBV3-1 and J is TRBJ1-2; 9 bases are shared with TRBD1. The CDR3 length is 14 residues. With V trimmed by 3 bases and J by 5 bases, 4 bases remained unmatched. Germline V gene sequence: CDR1 LGHDT, CDR2 YNNKEL (reference sequence). CDR3 sequence reads: CASSQGQGRYGYTF. Written as DNA, the CDR3 is TGTGCCAGCAGCCAGGGACAGGGTAGATATGGCTACACCTTC. The complete variable domain, with remaining parts taken from reference TRBV3-1 and TRBJ1-2, reads DTAVSQTPKYLVTQMGNDKSIKCEQNLGHDTMYWYKQDSKKFLKIMFSYNNKELIINETVPNRFSPKSPDKAHLNLHINSLELGDSAVYFCASSQGQGRYGYTFGSGTRLTVV.